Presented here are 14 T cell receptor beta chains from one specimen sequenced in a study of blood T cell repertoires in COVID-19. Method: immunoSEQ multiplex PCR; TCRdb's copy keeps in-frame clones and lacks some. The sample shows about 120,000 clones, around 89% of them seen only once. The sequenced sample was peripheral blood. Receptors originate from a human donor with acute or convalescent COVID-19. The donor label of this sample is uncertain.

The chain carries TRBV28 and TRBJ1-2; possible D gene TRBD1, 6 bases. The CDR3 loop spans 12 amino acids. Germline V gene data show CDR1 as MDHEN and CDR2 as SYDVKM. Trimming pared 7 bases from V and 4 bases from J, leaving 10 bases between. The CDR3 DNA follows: TGTGCCAGCACAGACAGGACCTATGGCTACACCTTC. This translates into CASTDRTYGYTF.

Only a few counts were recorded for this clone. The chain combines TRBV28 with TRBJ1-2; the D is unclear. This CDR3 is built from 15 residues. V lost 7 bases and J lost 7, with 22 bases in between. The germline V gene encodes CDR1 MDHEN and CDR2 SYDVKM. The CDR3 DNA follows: TGTGCCAGCATGGAGCGCGGGTTTCGTCTAGGTGGCTACACCTTC. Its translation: CASMERGFRLGGYTF.

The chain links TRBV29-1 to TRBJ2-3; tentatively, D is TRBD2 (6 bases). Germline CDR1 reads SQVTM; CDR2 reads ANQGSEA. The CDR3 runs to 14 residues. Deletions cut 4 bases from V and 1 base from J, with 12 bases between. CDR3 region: CSVGTGGGTDTQYF. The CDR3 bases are TGCAGCGTTGGAACCGGGGGAGGCACAGATACGCAGTATTTT.

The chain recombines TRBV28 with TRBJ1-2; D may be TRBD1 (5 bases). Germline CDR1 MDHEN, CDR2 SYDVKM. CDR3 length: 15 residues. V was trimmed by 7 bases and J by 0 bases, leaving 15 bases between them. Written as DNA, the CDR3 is TGTGCCAGCAATCCCCATGGGGGGGCTAACTATGGCTACACCTTC. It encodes CASNPHGGANYGYTF.

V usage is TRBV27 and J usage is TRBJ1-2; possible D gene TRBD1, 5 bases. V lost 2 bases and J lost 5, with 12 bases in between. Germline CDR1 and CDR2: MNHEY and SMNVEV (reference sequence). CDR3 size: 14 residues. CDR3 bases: TGTGCCAGCAGTTTAAGGGGCGCAGGGTATGGCTACACCTTC. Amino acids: CASSLRGAGYGYTF.

Written as DNA, the CDR3 is TGTGCCAGCAGTTTATCGTCAGGGGGCGGGTATGGCTACACCTTC. Protein sequence: CASSLSSGGGYGYTF. The V call is TRBV28, the J call TRBJ1-2, with 8 bases lining up with TRBD1. The CDR3 spans 15 residues. After removal of 1 base from V and 5 bases from J, the junction contained 6 bases not matched to a gene. Germline lookup yields CDR1 MDHEN and CDR2 SYDVKM.

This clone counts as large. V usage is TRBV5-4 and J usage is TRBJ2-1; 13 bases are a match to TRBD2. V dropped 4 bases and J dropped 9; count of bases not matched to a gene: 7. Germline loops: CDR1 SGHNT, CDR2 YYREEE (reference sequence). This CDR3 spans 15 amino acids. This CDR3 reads CASSLGLAGAGEQFF. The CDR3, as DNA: TGTGCCAGCAGCCTCGGACTAGCGGGAGCAGGTGAGCAGTTCTTC.

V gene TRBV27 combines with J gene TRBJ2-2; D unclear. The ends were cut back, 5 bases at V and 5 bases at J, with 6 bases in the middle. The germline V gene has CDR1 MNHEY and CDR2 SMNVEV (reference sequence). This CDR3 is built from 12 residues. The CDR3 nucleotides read TGTGCCAGCAGTAGTCTAACCGGGGAGCTGTTTTTT. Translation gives CASSSLTGELFF.

The CDR3 sequence is CASTHSFNEKLFF. Written as DNA, the CDR3 is TGTGCCAGCACTCACAGCTTTAATGAAAAACTGTTTTTT. The chain joins TRBV7-9 to TRBJ1-4; D gene uncertain. The CDR3 length is 13 residues. Germline CDR1 and CDR2: SEHNR and FQNEAQ (reference sequence). The germline V and J ends were trimmed by 7 bases and 4 bases, with 10 bases remaining between them.

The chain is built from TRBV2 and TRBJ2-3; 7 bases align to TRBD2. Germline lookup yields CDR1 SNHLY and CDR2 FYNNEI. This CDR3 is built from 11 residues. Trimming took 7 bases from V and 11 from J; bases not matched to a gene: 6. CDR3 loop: CASIGLGVQYF. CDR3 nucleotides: TGTGCCAGCATCGGACTAGGGGTGCAGTATTTT.

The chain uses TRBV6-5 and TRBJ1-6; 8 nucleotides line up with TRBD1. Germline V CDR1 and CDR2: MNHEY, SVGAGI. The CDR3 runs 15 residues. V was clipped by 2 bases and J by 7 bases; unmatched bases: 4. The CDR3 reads CASSYTTGDNSPLHF. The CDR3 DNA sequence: TGTGCCAGCAGTTACACGACAGGGGACAATTCACCCCTCCACTTT.

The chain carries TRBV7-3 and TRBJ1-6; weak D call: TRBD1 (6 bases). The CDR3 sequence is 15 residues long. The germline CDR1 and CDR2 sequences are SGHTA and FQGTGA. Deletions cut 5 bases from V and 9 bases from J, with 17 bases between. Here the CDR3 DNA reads TGTGCCAGCAGCCTAGGGGGAGGGGGTGTTTCACCCCTCCACTTT. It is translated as CASSLGGGGVSPLHF.

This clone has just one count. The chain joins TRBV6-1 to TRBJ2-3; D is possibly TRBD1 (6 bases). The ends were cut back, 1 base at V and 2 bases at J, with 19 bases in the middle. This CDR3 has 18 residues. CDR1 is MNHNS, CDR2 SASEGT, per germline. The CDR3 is CASSEEGFEGEFTDTQYF. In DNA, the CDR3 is TGTGCCAGCAGTGAAGAGGGGTTCGAGGGGGAATTCACAGATACGCAGTATTTT.

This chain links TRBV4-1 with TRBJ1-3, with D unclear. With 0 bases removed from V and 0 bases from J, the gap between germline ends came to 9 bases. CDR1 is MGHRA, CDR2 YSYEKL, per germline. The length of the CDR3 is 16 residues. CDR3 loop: CASSQDLLSSGNTIYF. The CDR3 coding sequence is TGCGCCAGCAGCCAAGATCTCCTTTCCTCTGGAAACACCATATATTTT.